These T cell receptor beta chains were read from a single sample in a study of T cell responses to AZD1222 COVID-19 vaccine. TCRdb keeps only in-frame clones here, not all; method: immunoSEQ multiplex PCR. The sample consists of 95,000 to 100,000 clones, about 88% of them appearing once. The sample was peripheral blood, taken on day 0 of AZD1222 vaccination. These receptors all come from an adult in good health. CDR3s include the opening cysteine and the closing phenylalanine or tryptophan. Fields, in order: CDR3 protein, CDR3 DNA, J gene, clone size, D gene, V gene. D genes are given only for firm matches. Rows give clone size only sometimes, using once, few, many, or a class for an expanded clone.

CASSIMTMNTGELFF,TGTGCCAGTAGTATAATGACGATGAACACCGGGGAGCTGTTTTTT,TRBJ2-2,NA,NA,TRBV19
CAWSPKLGLAGNNEQFF,TGTGCCTGGAGCCCTAAACTGGGACTAGCGGGAAACAATGAGCAGTTCTTC,TRBJ2-1,few,TRBD2,TRBV30
CAWRDGFNTEAFF,TGTGCCTGGAGGGACGGCTTTAACACTGAAGCTTTCTTT,TRBJ1-1,medium-sized,NA,TRBV30
CASSKNQPGQGNNEQFF,TGCGCCAGCAGCAAGAACCAACCGGGACAGGGTAACAATGAGCAGTTCTTC,TRBJ2-1,NA,TRBD1,TRBV5-1
CAWSQGFGQPQHF,TGTGCCTGGTCACAGGGGTTCGGCCAGCCCCAGCATTTT,TRBJ1-5,NA,TRBD1,TRBV30
CASSDPATGYGYTF,TGCGCCAGCAGCGACCCGGCGACAGGGTATGGCTACACCTTC,TRBJ1-2,NA,TRBD1,TRBV10-2
CASSELVTRGNIQYF,TGTGCCAGCAGTGAACTAGTTACGAGGGGAAACATTCAGTACTTC,TRBJ2-4,few,NA,TRBV6-1
CAISEYTEQYF,TGTGCCATCAGTGAGTATACCGAGCAGTACTTC,TRBJ2-7,NA,NA,TRBV10-3
CASSPTGDPGNTIYF,TGTGCCAGCAGCCCCACAGGGGACCCTGGAAACACCATATATTTT,TRBJ1-3,once,TRBD1,TRBV3-1/TRBV3-2
CASSFLQRPYGYTF,TGTGCCAGCAGCTTCCTACAGAGGCCCTATGGCTACACCTTC,TRBJ1-2,NA,NA,TRBV5-6
CASSLGTSGRNTGELFF,TGCGCCAGCAGCTTGGGCACTAGCGGCAGGAACACCGGGGAGCTGTTTTTT,TRBJ2-2,NA,TRBD2,TRBV5-1
CSVAPGQKETQYF,TGCAGCGTTGCCCCGGGACAAAAAGAGACCCAGTACTTC,TRBJ2-5,NA,NA,TRBV29-1
CASSSPGGVGNQPQHF,TGTGCCAGCAGTTCCCCGGGCGGGGTTGGCAATCAGCCCCAGCATTTT,TRBJ1-5,NA,NA,TRBV28
CASSVEASGGTGELFF,TGTGCCAGCAGCGTAGAGGCTAGTGGGGGCACCGGGGAGCTGTTTTTT,TRBJ2-2,NA,NA,TRBV9
CASSLSGSTDTQYF,TGTGCCAGCAGTTTAAGTGGGTCCACAGATACGCAGTATTTT,TRBJ2-3,NA,NA,TRBV28
CASSLTAEVVSGNTIYF,TGTGCCAGCAGCCTCACGGCAGAAGTTGTTTCTGGAAACACCATATATTTT,TRBJ1-3,NA,NA,TRBV11-2
CAISDLSGKGTGELFF,TGTGCCATCAGTGATCTTAGCGGGAAGGGCACCGGGGAGCTGTTTTTT,TRBJ2-2,NA,TRBD2,TRBV10-3
CASSMGTSPETQYF,TGTGCCAGTAGTATGGGGACCAGCCCAGAGACCCAGTACTTC,TRBJ2-5,NA,NA,TRBV19
CSVAVRGENQPQHF,TGCAGCGTTGCTGTCAGGGGAGAAAATCAGCCCCAGCATTTT,TRBJ1-5,NA,NA,TRBV29-1
CASKSDYQNTDTQYF,TGTGCCAGCAAGTCAGACTACCAAAACACAGATACGCAGTATTTT,TRBJ2-3,NA,NA,TRBV6-5
CASSWATGELFF,TGCGCCAGCAGCTGGGCCACCGGGGAGCTGTTTTTT,TRBJ2-2,NA,NA,TRBV5-1
CASSSGTHYEQYF,TGTGCCAGCAGTTCCGGGACTCACTACGAGCAGTACTTC,TRBJ2-7,NA,NA,TRBV12-3/TRBV12-4
CASSTEGGRLFF,TGTGCCAGTAGTACTGAAGGGGGTCGGCTGTTTTTT,TRBJ2-2,NA,NA,TRBV19
CASSYSLAGPYEQYF,TGTGCCAGCAGTTACTCGCTAGCGGGCCCCTACGAGCAGTACTTC,TRBJ2-7,NA,TRBD2,TRBV6-5
CASTPTGSITEAFF,TGCGCCAGCACTCCCACAGGGTCGATCACTGAAGCTTTCTTT,TRBJ1-1,NA,NA,TRBV5-1
CAWDSGAYEQYF,TGTGCCTGGGACAGTGGGGCCTACGAGCAGTACTTC,TRBJ2-7,NA,NA,TRBV30
CASSENPGTVATLTPLHF,TGTGCCAGCAGCGAAAACCCGGGGACAGTGGCTACTTTGACACCCCTCCACTTT,TRBJ1-6,NA,TRBD1,TRBV6-1
CASSTGVTYEQYF,TGTGCCAGCAGCACAGGGGTCACCTACGAGCAGTACTTC,TRBJ2-7,NA,TRBD1,TRBV6-2/TRBV6-3
CASNTQGAADGYTF,TGTGCCTCGAACACACAGGGGGCGGCGGATGGCTACACCTTC,TRBJ1-2,NA,TRBD1,TRBV30
CASSHPPGQGTKNEQFF,TGCGCCAGCAGCCACCCGCCGGGACAGGGAACGAAGAATGAGCAGTTCTTC,TRBJ2-1,NA,TRBD1,TRBV4-1
CASTTSPGEQFF,TGTGCCAGCACCACTAGCCCGGGTGAGCAGTTCTTC,TRBJ2-1,NA,NA,TRBV9
CSASRSPTSYEQYF,TGCAGTGCTAGTCGGAGCCCGACTTCCTACGAGCAGTACTTC,TRBJ2-7,NA,NA,TRBV20-1
CASSQSGGRSPLHF,TGTGCCAGCAGCCAATCAGGGGGCAGGTCACCCCTCCACTTT,TRBJ1-6,NA,TRBD1,TRBV7-2
CASSLDQNEQYF,TGTGCCAGCAGCTTAGACCAGAACGAGCAGTACTTC,TRBJ2-7,NA,NA,TRBV7-9
CASSLNSGSGYEQYF,TGCGCCAGCAGCCTGAATAGCGGGAGCGGCTACGAGCAGTACTTC,TRBJ2-7,NA,TRBD2,TRBV5-1
CASRVTQGLTDDYTF,TGTGCCAGCAGGGTAACACAGGGGTTGACAGACGACTACACCTTC,TRBJ1-2,NA,TRBD1,TRBV6-5
CASSPGVAYEQYF,TGTGCCAGCAGCCCAGGCGTAGCCTACGAGCAGTACTTC,TRBJ2-7,NA,NA,TRBV7-7
CASSLGHRGYTEAFF,TGTGCCAGCAGCTTAGGACACCGTGGGTACACTGAAGCTTTCTTT,TRBJ1-1,NA,NA,TRBV13
CASSATLAGGSDTQYF,TGTGCCAGCAGTGCAACACTAGCGGGAGGGTCAGATACGCAGTATTTT,TRBJ2-3,NA,TRBD2,TRBV6-4
CASSYGTSPPEQYF,TGTGCCAGCAGTTACGGGACTAGCCCCCCGGAGCAGTACTTC,TRBJ2-7,NA,TRBD2,TRBV6-5
CASSLISGDMNGYTF,TGCGCCAGCAGCTTGATATCAGGGGATATGAATGGCTACACCTTC,TRBJ1-2,NA,NA,TRBV5-1
CASRGARGWSDTQYF,TGTGCCAGCAGAGGAGCGCGGGGGTGGTCAGATACGCAGTATTTT,TRBJ2-3,NA,TRBD2,TRBV6-1
CASSARTGGGIGTEAFF,TGTGCCAGTAGTGCCCGGACAGGGGGCGGTATTGGAACTGAAGCTTTCTTT,TRBJ1-1,NA,TRBD1,TRBV19
CASSFATGTSATGELFF,TGCGCCAGCAGCTTTGCGACCGGGACTAGCGCCACCGGGGAGCTGTTTTTT,TRBJ2-2,NA,TRBD2,TRBV5-1
CASSLRDFRDEQYF,TGTGCCAGCTCACTCCGGGACTTTCGTGACGAGCAGTACTTC,TRBJ2-7,NA,NA,TRBV18